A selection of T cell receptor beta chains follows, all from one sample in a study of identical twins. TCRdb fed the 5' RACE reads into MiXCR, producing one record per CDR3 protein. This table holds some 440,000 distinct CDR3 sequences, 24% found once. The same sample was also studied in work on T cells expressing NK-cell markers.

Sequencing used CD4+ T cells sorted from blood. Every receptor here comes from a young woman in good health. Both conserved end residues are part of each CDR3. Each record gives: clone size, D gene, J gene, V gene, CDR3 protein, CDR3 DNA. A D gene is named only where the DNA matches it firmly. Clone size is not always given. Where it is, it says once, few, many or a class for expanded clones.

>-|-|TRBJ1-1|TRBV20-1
CSAPPPGPGNTEAFF
TGCAGTGCTCCGCCACCGGGCCCCGGGAACACTGAAGCTTTCTTT
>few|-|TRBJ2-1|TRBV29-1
CSVVVSYNEQFF
TGCAGCGTTGTGGTCTCCTACAATGAGCAGTTCTTC
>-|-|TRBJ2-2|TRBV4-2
CASSPGEQHTGELFF
TGTGCCAGCAGCCCCGGGGAACAGCACACCGGGGAGCTGTTTTTT
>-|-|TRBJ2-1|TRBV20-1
CSARDGGRRGQFF
TGCAGTGCTAGAGATGGGGGTCGACGGGGGCAGTTCTTC
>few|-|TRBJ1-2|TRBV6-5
CASSYLTPGGDNGYTF
TGTGCCAGCAGTTACCTGACCCCCGGGGGTGATAATGGCTACACCTTC
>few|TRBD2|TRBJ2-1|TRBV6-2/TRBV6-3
CASSPKPSGTSGKVQFF
TGTGCCAGCAGCCCCAAACCCTCCGGGACTAGCGGGAAGGTGCAGTTCTTC
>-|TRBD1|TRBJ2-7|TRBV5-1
CASSTGGSGNEQYF
TGCGCCAGCAGTACAGGGGGTTCGGGGAACGAGCAGTACTTC
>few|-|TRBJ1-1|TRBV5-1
CASSAQANTEAFF
TGCGCCAGCAGCGCCCAGGCGAACACTGAAGCTTTCTTT
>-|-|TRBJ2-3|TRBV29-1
CSVEDLPSSSPDTQYF
TGCAGCGTTGAAGATCTTCCTAGTTCTTCGCCAGATACGCAGTATTTT
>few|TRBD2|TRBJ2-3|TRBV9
CASTLSSGGAVNTQYF
TGTGCCAGCACCCTCTCTAGCGGGGGGGCCGTGAATACGCAGTATTTT
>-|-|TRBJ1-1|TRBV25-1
CASSEFGQKNTEAFF
TGTGCCAGCAGTGAATTCGGACAGAAGAACACTGAAGCTTTCTTT
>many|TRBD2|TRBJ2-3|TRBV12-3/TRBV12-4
CASSPTSGQDTQYF
TGTGCCAGCAGCCCGACTAGCGGGCAAGATACGCAGTATTTT
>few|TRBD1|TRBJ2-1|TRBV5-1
CASSLGQGDYHEQFF
TGCGCCAGCAGCTTGGGACAGGGGGATTACCATGAGCAGTTCTTC
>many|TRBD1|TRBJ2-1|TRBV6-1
CASSHGDSSNEQFF
TGTGCCAGCAGCCATGGGGACAGCTCGAATGAGCAGTTCTTC
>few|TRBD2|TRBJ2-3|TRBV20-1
CSASRLAGATDTQYF
TGCAGTGCTAGTAGGCTAGCGGGGGCCACAGATACGCAGTATTTT
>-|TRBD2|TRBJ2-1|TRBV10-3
CAIRDMLAGGPGEQFF
TGTGCCATCAGAGACATGCTAGCGGGAGGGCCGGGTGAGCAGTTCTTC
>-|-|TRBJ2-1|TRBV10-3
CAISPNNEQFF
TGTGCCATCAGCCCTAATAATGAGCAGTTCTTC
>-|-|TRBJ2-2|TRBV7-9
CASSLIRGNGELFF
TGTGCCAGCAGCTTAATCCGAGGGAATGGGGAGCTGTTTTTT
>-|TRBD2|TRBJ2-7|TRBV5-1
CASSWTSGPGEQYF
TGCGCCAGCAGCTGGACTAGCGGCCCAGGCGAGCAGTACTTC
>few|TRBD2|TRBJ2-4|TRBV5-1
CASSLALDAGGGIQYF
TGCGCCAGCAGCTTGGCCCTCGATGCGGGAGGGGGCATTCAGTACTTC
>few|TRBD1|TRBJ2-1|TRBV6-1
CASSVQQGAYNEQFF
TGTGCCAGCAGTGTCCAACAGGGGGCCTACAATGAGCAGTTCTTC
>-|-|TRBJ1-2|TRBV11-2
CASSRTMDYGYTF
TGTGCCAGCAGCCGCACGATGGACTATGGCTACACTTTC
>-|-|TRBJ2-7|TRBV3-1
CASSRGQPLFFNEQYF
TGTGCCAGCAGCCGGGGCCAGCCCCTCTTTTTCAACGAGCAGTACTTC
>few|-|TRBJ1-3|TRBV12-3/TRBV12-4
CASSLWGAGNTIYF
TGTGCCAGCAGTTTATGGGGAGCTGGAAACACCATATATTTT
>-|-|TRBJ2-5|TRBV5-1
CASSLNIETQYF
TGCGCCAGCAGCTTGAACATAGAGACCCAGTACTTC
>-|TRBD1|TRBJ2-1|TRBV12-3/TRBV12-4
CASSFGTGGLDEQFF
TGTGCCAGCAGTTTTGGGACAGGGGGTCTGGATGAGCAGTTCTTC
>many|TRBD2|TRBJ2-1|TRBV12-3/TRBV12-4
CASSLAGGVYEQFF
TGTGCCAGCAGTCTAGCGGGGGGGGTATATGAGCAGTTCTTC
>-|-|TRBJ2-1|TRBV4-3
CASSQDLRKRQFF
TGCGCCAGCAGCCAAGATTTGCGAAAACGGCAGTTCTTC
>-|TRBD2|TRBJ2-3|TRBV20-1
CSVPWGGTDTQYF
TGCAGTGTCCCATGGGGGGGGACAGATACGCAGTATTTT
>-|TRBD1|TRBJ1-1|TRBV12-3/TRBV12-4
CASSSPGQGYTEAFF
TGTGCCAGCAGTTCCCCGGGACAGGGGTACACTGAAGCTTTCTTT
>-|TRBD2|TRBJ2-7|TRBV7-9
CASSPSFSGDTYEQYF
TGTGCCAGCAGCCCAAGCTTTAGCGGGGATACCTACGAGCAGTACTTC
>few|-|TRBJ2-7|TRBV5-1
CASRNLTSYEQYF
TGCGCCAGCCGGAATCTTACCTCCTACGAGCAGTACTTC
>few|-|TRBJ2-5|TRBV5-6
CASSFISETQYF
TGTGCCAGCAGCTTCATTAGCGAGACCCAGTACTTC